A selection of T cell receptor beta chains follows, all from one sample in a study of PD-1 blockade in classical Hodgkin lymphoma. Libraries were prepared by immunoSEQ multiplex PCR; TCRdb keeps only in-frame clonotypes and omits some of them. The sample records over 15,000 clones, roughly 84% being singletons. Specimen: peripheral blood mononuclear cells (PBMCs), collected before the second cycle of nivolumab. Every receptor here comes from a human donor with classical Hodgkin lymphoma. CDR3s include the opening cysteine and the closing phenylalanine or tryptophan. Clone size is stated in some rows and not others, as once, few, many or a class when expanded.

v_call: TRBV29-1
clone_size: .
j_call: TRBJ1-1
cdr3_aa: CSAEEGFTEAFF

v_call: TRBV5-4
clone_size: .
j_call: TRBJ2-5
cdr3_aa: CASSSPGQVETQYF

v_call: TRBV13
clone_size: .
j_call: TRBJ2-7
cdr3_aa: CASSLNPYEQYF

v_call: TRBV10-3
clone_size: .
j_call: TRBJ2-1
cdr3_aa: CAITGTGLHLHEQFF

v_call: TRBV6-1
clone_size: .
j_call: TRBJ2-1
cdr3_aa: CASRERRVSEQFF

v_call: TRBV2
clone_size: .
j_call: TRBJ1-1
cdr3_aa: CASGAENTEAFF

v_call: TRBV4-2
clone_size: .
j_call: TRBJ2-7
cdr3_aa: CASSQELSQELYEQYF

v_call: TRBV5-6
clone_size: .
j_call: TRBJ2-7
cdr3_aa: CASSRDRGGHEQYF

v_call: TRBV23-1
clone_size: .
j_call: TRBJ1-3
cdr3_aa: CASSPVSNTIYF

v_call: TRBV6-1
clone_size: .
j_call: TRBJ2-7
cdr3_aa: CASIGHLSYEQYF

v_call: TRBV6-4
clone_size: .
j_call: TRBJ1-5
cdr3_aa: CASSDDRESNQPQHF

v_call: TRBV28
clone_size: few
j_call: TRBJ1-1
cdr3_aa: CASSLVHTEAFF

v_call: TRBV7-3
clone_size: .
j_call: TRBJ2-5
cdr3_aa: CASSLSGGIYQETQYF

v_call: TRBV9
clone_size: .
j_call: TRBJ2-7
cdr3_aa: CASSVGGLNSYEQYF

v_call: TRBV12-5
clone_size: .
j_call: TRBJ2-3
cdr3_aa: CASALLGLTDTQYF

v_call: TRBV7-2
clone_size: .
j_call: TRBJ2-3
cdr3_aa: CASSEGLMGRTQYF

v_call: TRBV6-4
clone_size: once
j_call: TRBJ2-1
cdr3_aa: CASIWRSYNEQFF